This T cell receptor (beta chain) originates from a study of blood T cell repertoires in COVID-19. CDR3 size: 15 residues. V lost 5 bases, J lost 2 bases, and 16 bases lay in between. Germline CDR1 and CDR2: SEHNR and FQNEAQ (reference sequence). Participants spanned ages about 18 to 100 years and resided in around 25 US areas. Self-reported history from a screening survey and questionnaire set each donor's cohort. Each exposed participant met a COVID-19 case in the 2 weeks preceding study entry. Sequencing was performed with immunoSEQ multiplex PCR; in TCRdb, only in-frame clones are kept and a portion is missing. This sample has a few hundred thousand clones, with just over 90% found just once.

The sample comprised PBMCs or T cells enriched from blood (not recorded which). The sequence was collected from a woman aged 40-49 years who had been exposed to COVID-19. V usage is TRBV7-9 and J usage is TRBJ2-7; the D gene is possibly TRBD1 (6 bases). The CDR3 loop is CASSPNPDRTYEQYF. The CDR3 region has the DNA TGTGCCAGCAGCCCGAACCCGGACAGAACCTACGAGCAGTACTTC. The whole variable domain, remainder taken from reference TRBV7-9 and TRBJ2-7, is DTGVSQNPRHKITKRGQNVTFRCDPISEHNRLYWYRQTLGQGPEFLTYFQNEAQLEKSRLLSDRFSAERPKGSFSTLEIQRTEQGDSAMYLCASSPNPDRTYEQYFGPGTRLTVT.